This T cell receptor beta chain appears in the sequencing data of a study of T cells after posttransplantation cyclophosphamide. The method was immunoSEQ multiplex PCR; TCRdb's version includes in-frame clones alone and lacks a portion of them. The sample holds thousands of clones; roughly 95% are singletons and the top ten take around 0.64%. Germline CDR1 MNHEY, CDR2 SVGAGI. V lost 4 bases and J lost 7, with 17 bases in between. The CDR3 loop spans 15 amino acids. This TCR derives from a man aged 45 to 65. V is TRBV6-5 and J is TRBJ2-1, with a weak D call TRBD1 (6 bases). Specimen: naive CD4+ T cells sorted from PBMCs. Written as DNA, the CDR3 is TGTGCCAGCAGTTCTAGCCGAAGGGGGTGGAATGAGCAGTTCTTC. It codes for CASSSSRRGWNEQFF.